This T cell receptor (beta chain) appears in the sequencing data of a study of graft-versus-host responses after intestinal transplantation. In the study overall: Transplantation in recipients was multivisceral, liver-intestinal, or isolated intestinal.

Worth noting for this clone: Antigen specificity is unknown.

Clones were sequenced by immunoSEQ multiplex PCR, and TCRdb holds only the in-frame ones, with some missing. Of some 90,000 clones listed, under 95% were seen once; the top ten hold around 5.8%. The study, taken as a whole, reports: Levels of circulating GvH clones at their peak were associated with early post-transplant HvG declines. The presence of high graft-versus-host to host-versus-graft clonal ratios in allografts characterized patients with graft-donor T cell macrochimerism. Ileal or blood samples showed some GvH clones first, and such clones were also found in recipient marrow.

In germline, CDR1 is MNHEY, CDR2 SVGAGI. There are 13 residues in the CDR3. V lost 2 bases, J lost 3 bases, and 8 bases lay in between. The sequence came from a human donor who received an intestinal transplant. The chain combines TRBV6-5 with TRBJ2-7, with a tentative D call TRBD2 (6 bases). The sequencing used unstimulated CD8+ T cells sorted from spleen or lymph node cells, collected before intestinal transplant. The DNA of the CDR3 is TGTGCCAGCAGTTACGGCGGGAACTACGAGCAGTACTTC. Translated, it gives CASSYGGNYEQYF.